This T cell receptor (beta chain) was recovered during a study of CD8+CD57+ T cells in acquired aplastic anemia (dated by TCRdb to the late 2010s). With regard to the full study: On average, sorted CD4+ and CD8+ cells yielded around 3.5 ug of extracted DNA, with a range of roughly 0.18 to 30 ug. What the research found in general, with its limitations: Patients and healthy controls showed no significant difference in CD8+ Simpson's diversity (P=0.060). Roughly 30 CD8+ CDR3 sequences were shared between patients and controls but appeared highly expressed in patients and within their immunodominant clones.

This clonotype has a count of ten or more. Its antigen target is currently unknown. There are no base qualities to consult, and no much larger clone falls within one base. Trimming accounts for 1 base at V and 4 bases at J, while the number of junction bases matched to no gene is 6. The germline V gene gives CDR1 as SGHVS and CDR2 as FQNEAQ. From the cysteine through the phenylalanine, the CDR3 covers 15 amino acids. The only DNA kept is the CDR3, 45 bases in frame from the first base. Genomic DNA served as template for TCR beta VDJ combination and CDR3 sequence profiling. An Illumina HiSeq 2000 was used for TCR repertoire sequencing. Turning to the authors' computational methods: Repertoires were assessed using TRBV/TRBJ rearrangement plots, CDR3 size and DJ length profiles, and Simpson's diversity index. The immunodominant clone was defined as the most abundant DNA sequence in deep sequencing data. CDR3 amino acid sequences were screened for sharing across subjects and compared with published repertoires and the VDJdb database. Clones were called with MiXCR by TCRdb after fastp trimmed the public reads at Q25, and only in-frame beta chains were retained. Every entry covers one CDR3 protein and lists the most common genes and DNA from its rows. The V and J calls reflect TCRdb's pipeline rather than the authors' work. The sample has 300,000 or so distinct CDR3 sequences on record, approximately 55% of them singletons. 6.5% to 10% of the sample lies in the top ten.

TCR repertoires of sorted CD4+ and CD8+ blood T cells from severe aplastic anemia patients and healthy subjects were deep-sequenced in the study. Ficoll-Paque density gradient centrifugation was used to isolate peripheral blood mononuclear cells. Before DNA extraction, CD4+ and CD8+ T cells were sorted by FACS or by magnetic beads. The V and J segments used are TRBV7-8 and TRBJ2-5, with TRBD1 identical over 7 junction bases. This receptor was obtained from a human donor with severe aplastic anemia or a healthy control (not recorded which). The sample consisted of sorted CD4+, CD8+, or CD8+CD57+ T cells (not recorded which) from PBMCs. The nucleotide sequence is TGTGCCAGCAGCTTAGGACAGGGAAAACGAGAGACCCAGTACTTC. Its protein product is CASSLGQGKRETQYF.